What follows are 31 T cell receptor beta chains derived from one specimen sequenced in a study of cytomegalovirus exposure and HLA in healthy donors. This PCR relied on a set of 60 Vbeta primers and 13 Jbeta primers. The method was immunoSEQ multiplex PCR; TCRdb's version includes in-frame clones alone and lacks a portion of them. The data show about 120,000 clones, more than 60% seen once. Input material: PBMCs. These receptors all stem from a man between 18 and 35 years old in good health and CMV-seronegative.

The chain couples TRBV29-1 to TRBJ2-4, with D uncertain. This CDR3 contains 11 residues. The germline CDR1 and CDR2 sequences are SQVTM and ANQGSEA. V was trimmed by 7 bases and J by 7 bases, leaving 11 bases between them. CDR3 amino acids: CSASVENIQYF. The CDR3 coding sequence is TGCAGCGCGTCGGTTGAGAACATTCAGTACTTC. Using reference TRBV29-1 and TRBJ2-4 for the parts outside the CDR3, the full variable domain is SAVISQKPSRDICQRGTSLTIQCQVDSQVTMMFWYRQQPGQSLTLIATANQGSEATYESGFVIDKFPISRPNLTFSTLTVSNMSPEDSSIYLCSASVENIQYFGAGTRLSVL.

Comment on this clone: One end of the junction varies from germline; a read error may be responsible. The chain couples TRBV4-2 to TRBJ2-5; D uncertain. The tail of the sequence fits TRBJ2-7 better, so the J call may be wrong. Germline V gene lookup returns CDR1 LGHNA and CDR2 YNFKEQ. The CDR3 runs 15 residues. The CDR3 nucleotides are TGTGCCAGCAGCCAACCATTGCAGGCCTCCCACGAGCAGTACTTC. It yields the protein CASSQPLQASHEQYF.

The chain links TRBV27 to TRBJ2-7, with a tentative D call TRBD2 (6 bases). Germline CDR1 is MNHEY and CDR2 is SMNVEV (reference sequence). The CDR3 consists of 13 residues. V lost 10 bases and J lost 2, with 15 bases in between. CDR3 region: CATSLSGTYEQYF. For the CDR3, the DNA is TGTGCCACCTCACTTAGCGGTACCTACGAGCAGTACTTC.

The chain employs TRBV28 and TRBJ2-5; weak D call: TRBD2 (5 bases). CDR1 MDHEN and CDR2 SYDVKM come from the germline V gene. The germline V and J ends were trimmed by 8 bases and 5 bases, with 12 bases remaining between them. CDR3 length: 12 residues. CDR3 loop: CASASSGETQYF. CDR3 coding DNA: TGTGCCAGCGCTTCTTCGGGGGAGACCCAGTACTTC.

J is TRBJ1-2 and V is TRBV30; 7 bases line up with TRBD1. This CDR3 has 13 amino acids. Germline lookup yields CDR1 GTSNPN and CDR2 SVGIG (reference sequence). Trimming removed 2 bases from V and 2 bases from J; junction bases left unmatched: 2. CDR3 bases: TGTGCCTGGAGTTTGACAGGGAACTATGGCTACACCTTC. It encodes CAWSLTGNYGYTF.

This clone was counted only a few times. The chain combines TRBV28 with TRBJ2-7; D may be TRBD2 (5 bases). The CDR3 is 13 residues long. Germline values: CDR1 MDHEN, CDR2 SYDVKM. The V gene lost 4 bases and the J gene lost 7 bases, with 14 bases spanning the gap. The CDR3 region is CASSSWTVEEQYF. The CDR3 coding sequence is TGTGCCAGCAGTTCTTGGACTGTGGAAGAGCAGTACTTC.

The chain couples TRBV7-9 to TRBJ1-5; D might be TRBD1 (5 bases). CDR1 and CDR2 from the germline V gene are SEHNR and FQNEAQ (reference sequence). The CDR3 is 14 amino acids. Between the trimmed V and J ends, which lost 0 bases and 3 bases, there was a span of 6 bases. CDR3: CASSLAGDNQPQHF. The CDR3, as DNA: TGTGCCAGCAGCTTAGCAGGGGACAATCAGCCCCAGCATTTT.

V gene TRBV30 combines with J gene TRBJ2-7, with D possibly being TRBD1 (7 bases). This CDR3 comprises 12 residues. The germline V gene encodes CDR1 GTSNPN and CDR2 SVGIG (reference sequence). Trimming cost V 3 bases and J 7 bases, with 13 bases left between them. DNA of the CDR3: TGTGCCTGGAGGGAACAGGGGAGGGAGCAGTACTTC. Its translation is CAWREQGREQYF. The entire variable domain, with the rest obtained from reference TRBV30 and TRBJ2-7, is as follows: SQTIHQWPATLVQPVGSPLSLECTVEGTSNPNLYWYRQAAGRGLQLLFYSVGIGQISSEVPQNLSASRPQDRQFILSSKKLLLSDSGFYLCAWREQGREQYFGPGTRLTVT.

This clone came up a few times. The V and J genes are TRBV28 and TRBJ2-1, with 9 positions matching TRBD2. CDR1 MDHEN and CDR2 SYDVKM come from the germline V gene. V trimming: 3 bases; J trimming: 2 bases; junction bases outside the gene matches: 5. This CDR3 comprises 16 residues. This CDR3 is CASSFGGGAAYNEQFF. For the CDR3, the DNA is TGTGCCAGCAGTTTCGGCGGGGGGGCGGCCTACAATGAGCAGTTCTTC.

The rearrangement joins TRBV6-1 to TRBJ1-2; 7 bases are shared with TRBD1. The V segment lost 7 bases and the J segment 4 bases; nucleotides outside the gene matches: 9. The CDR3 contains 14 residues. Germline V lookup: CDR1 MNHNS, CDR2 SASEGT. The CDR3 nucleotides are TGTGCCAGCACGACGGACAGGCTATTCTATGGCTACACCTTC. Its protein product is CASTTDRLFYGYTF.

This clone was counted between two and nine times. The genes are TRBV28 and TRBJ1-5; 9 bases agree with TRBD1. The CDR3 has 16 residues. CDR1 is MDHEN, CDR2 SYDVKM, per germline. V shed 7 bases, J shed 6 bases, and the junction held 13 bases outside the gene matches. The CDR3 DNA sequence: TGTGCCAGCACTCTCCGGGGACAGGGACAGGGTCAGCCCCAGCATTTT. Amino acids: CASTLRGQGQGQPQHF.

This clone was detected a few times. The chain uses TRBV14 and TRBJ2-7; 9 nucleotides align to TRBD1. Germline CDR1 and CDR2: SGHDN and FVKESK. This CDR3 is built from 17 residues. V lost 1 base to trimming and J lost 3 bases; unmatched junction nucleotides: 10. CDR3 in amino acids: CASSQGPSGTGFYEQYF. The CDR3 nucleotides are TGTGCCAGCAGCCAAGGCCCGTCCGGGACAGGGTTCTACGAGCAGTACTTC.

The V and J genes are TRBV7-9 and TRBJ1-2, with 7 positions matching TRBD1. V was pared by 1 base and J by 8 bases, with 10 bases of the junction left unmatched. The CDR3 has 15 residues. The germline CDR1 and CDR2 sequences are SEHNR and FQNEAQ (reference sequence). CDR3 nucleotides: TGTGCCAGCAGCTTAGTAGACAGGGCAACTATGGGCTACACCTTC. It is translated as CASSLVDRATMGYTF.

The V call is TRBV15, the J call TRBJ2-2; 10 bases are a match to TRBD2. With 1 base clipped from V and 1 base from J, the junction kept 21 bases outside the gene matches. The V gene's germline CDR1 is LNHNV and CDR2 YYDKDF (reference sequence). CDR3 size: 23 residues. CDR3 amino acids: CATSRGPPLNLFTSGKNTGELFF. The CDR3 DNA is TGTGCCACCAGCAGAGGCCCCCCTCTGAACCTCTTTACTAGCGGGAAGAACACCGGGGAGCTGTTTTTT.

The sample holds a few counts of this clone. The CDR3 coding sequence is TGTGCCAGCAGCACCGGGGGGGAGGTGCCCGTCGAAGCTTTCTTT. It codes for CASSTGGEVPVEAFF. This chain connects TRBV9 to TRBJ1-1, with TRBD1 as a possible D gene (5 bases). V lost 4 bases and J lost 8, with 21 bases in between. Looked up from germline, CDR1 is SGDLS and CDR2 is YYNGEE. The CDR3 is 15 amino acids.

The chain recombines TRBV10-3 with TRBJ1-1; TRBD1 matches at 8 bases. The CDR3 contains 14 residues. The trim removed 4 bases at V and 5 bases at J, leaving 6 bases unmatched. The V gene's germline CDR1 is ENHRY and CDR2 SYGVKD. CDR3 sequence reads: CAISGGQGRTEAFF. CDR3 DNA: TGTGCCATCAGTGGAGGACAGGGAAGGACTGAAGCTTTCTTT.

This chain links TRBV19 with TRBJ1-1; tentatively, D is TRBD1 (6 bases). V dropped 6 bases and J dropped 0 bases, with 14 bases sitting between them. The CDR3 sequence is 15 residues long. CDR1 is LNHDA and CDR2 is SQIVND in the germline V gene (reference sequence). The CDR3 nucleotides read TGTGCCAGTAGGAAGCCGACAGGCATGAACACTGAAGCTTTCTTT. Translation gives CASRKPTGMNTEAFF.

In its sample, this clone was seen a few times. The chain recombines TRBV5-1 with TRBJ1-2; D unresolved. Trimming pared 4 bases from V and 8 bases from J, leaving 15 bases between. Germline assignment: CDR1 SGHRS and CDR2 YFSETQ. This CDR3 is 13 amino acids long. CDR3 residues: CASSLDGGRGYTF. CDR3 nucleotides: TGCGCCAGCAGCCTGGACGGAGGAAGGGGCTACACCTTC.

The chain uses TRBV9 and TRBJ1-2; D is undetermined. The CDR3 spans 12 residues. CDR1 is SGDLS and CDR2 is YYNGEE in the germline V gene. With 0 bases removed from V and 7 bases from J, the gap between germline ends came to 7 bases. The CDR3 protein is CASSVGAGGYTF. The CDR3 bases are TGTGCCAGCAGCGTAGGGGCGGGTGGCTACACCTTC.

The V and J genes are TRBV19 and TRBJ2-7; D might be TRBD1 (6 bases). This CDR3 is built from 16 residues. Trimming took off 3 bases at V and 2 bases at J, with 17 bases between the two ends. CDR1 is LNHDA, CDR2 SQIVND, per germline (reference sequence). The CDR3 reads CASSIMNVGGTYEQYF. The CDR3 nucleotides are TGTGCCAGTAGTATCATGAATGTAGGGGGTACCTACGAGCAGTACTTC.

V usage is TRBV19 and J usage is TRBJ2-5, with 8 bases lining up with TRBD1. V shed 7 bases and J 4 bases; nucleotides not matched to a gene: 5. The germline V gene encodes CDR1 LNHDA and CDR2 SQIVND (reference sequence). The CDR3 runs 13 residues. In nucleotides, the CDR3 is TGTGCCAGTACCTCTGACAGGGGAGAGACCCAGTACTTC. Protein: CASTSDRGETQYF.

The chain links TRBV29-1 to TRBJ2-1; TRBD1 might be the D (6 bases). Looked up from germline, CDR1 is SQVTM and CDR2 is ANQGSEA. Trimming pared 4 bases from V and 3 bases from J, leaving 13 bases between. This CDR3 contains 14 residues. CDR3 protein: CSVVRRGSYNEQFF. The DNA for the CDR3 is TGCAGCGTTGTTCGCAGGGGAAGCTACAATGAGCAGTTCTTC.

This chain links TRBV19 with TRBJ2-1, with 15 bases lining up with TRBD2. V lost 6 bases, J lost 7 bases, and 7 bases stayed unmatched. The CDR3 contains 16 residues. CDR1 is LNHDA, CDR2 SQIVND, per germline (reference sequence). The CDR3 region is CASRGLAGGLSNEQFF. CDR3 nucleotide sequence: TGTGCCAGTAGGGGACTAGCGGGGGGTTTATCGAATGAGCAGTTCTTC.

This clone was picked up a small number of times. The V and J genes are TRBV18 and TRBJ2-1; 13 bases map to TRBD2. CDR3 size: 16 residues. Trimming cost V 1 base and J 8 bases; bases outside gene matches: 5. CDR1 is KGHSH, CDR2 LQKENI, per germline. CDR3 in amino acids: CASSPLYGTSGDEQFF. The DNA of the CDR3 is TGTGCCAGCTCACCACTGTACGGGACTAGCGGGGATGAGCAGTTCTTC. Filled out from reference TRBV18 and TRBJ2-1, the complete variable domain reads NAGVMQNPRHLVRRRGQEARLRCSPMKGHSHVYWYRQLPEEGLKFMVYLQKENIIDESGMPKERFSAEFPKEGPSILRIQQVVRGDSAAYFCASSPLYGTSGDEQFFGPGTRLTVL.

This clone appeared a single time. The chain links TRBV28 to TRBJ1-1, with a tentative D call TRBD1 (6 bases). This CDR3 spans 17 amino acids. V shed 3 bases and J shed 7 bases, with 24 bases lying between them. Per germline, CDR1 MDHEN and CDR2 SYDVKM. The CDR3 region is CASSFLSGLRGQSEAFF. As DNA, the CDR3 is TGTGCCAGCAGTTTCCTCTCGGGGCTGCGGGGGCAGAGTGAAGCTTTCTTT.

The chain combines TRBV7-9 with TRBJ2-7; TRBD1 aligns across 7 bases. The CDR3 totals 14 residues. From germline, CDR1 is SEHNR and CDR2 FQNEAQ (reference sequence). Trimming at V came to 2 bases and at J to 6 bases, leaving 7 bases not matched to a gene. CDR3 region: CASSLTRTGAEQYF. DNA of the CDR3: TGTGCCAGCAGCTTAACACGAACAGGGGCCGAGCAGTACTTC.

This clone was counted only a few times. This sequence joins TRBV6-6 and TRBJ1-5, with a weak D call TRBD1 (6 bases). Germline V gene data show CDR1 as MNHNY and CDR2 as SVGAGI (reference sequence). V lost 5 bases and J 7 bases, leaving 21 bases between the germline ends. This CDR3 contains 16 residues. DNA of the CDR3: TGTGCCAGCAGTGGATTAAAACGGGGGGCGGACCAGCCCCAGCATTTT. Residues: CASSGLKRGADQPQHF.

This clone came up a few times. The gene calls are TRBV19 and TRBJ2-1, with TRBD1 matching over 9 bases. Germline values: CDR1 LNHDA, CDR2 SQIVND (reference sequence). Unmatched junction bases numbered 6, after V lost 3 bases and J lost 6 bases. The CDR3 extends over 15 amino acids. The chain's CDR3 is CASSISGTGFNEQFF. The CDR3 coding sequence is TGTGCCAGTAGTATTTCCGGGACAGGGTTCAATGAGCAGTTCTTC.

This chain connects TRBV10-3 to TRBJ2-5; perhaps TRBD2 as D (6 bases). Trimming removed 2 bases at V and 4 bases at J, with 11 bases between. Germline CDR1 reads ENHRY; CDR2 reads SYGVKD. This CDR3 region has 14 residues. CDR3 nucleotides: TGTGCCATCAGTGAGGAAGGGACTGCAGAGACCCAGTACTTC. Translating gives CAISEEGTAETQYF.

The chain joins TRBV5-3 to TRBJ2-2; 7 bases line up with TRBD1. TRBV5-3 is labeled an ORF, and its function is uncertain. V was pared by 5 bases and J by 2 bases, with 12 bases of the junction left unmatched. The CDR3 runs to 17 residues. CDR3 DNA: TGTGCCAGAAGTTTTTGGGTTAACAGGGGTAACACCGGGGAGCTGTTTTTT. Its translation is CARSFWVNRGNTGELFF.

The chain recombines TRBV29-1 with TRBJ2-2; 10 positions agree with TRBD1. The length of the CDR3 is 13 residues. J was trimmed by 6 bases and V by 7 bases; bases with no gene match: 5. The germline V gene has CDR1 SQVTM and CDR2 ANQGSEA. CDR3 coding DNA: TGCAGCGCCCGGGGGACAGGGGCCGGGGAGCTGTTTTTT. Protein: CSARGTGAGELFF.